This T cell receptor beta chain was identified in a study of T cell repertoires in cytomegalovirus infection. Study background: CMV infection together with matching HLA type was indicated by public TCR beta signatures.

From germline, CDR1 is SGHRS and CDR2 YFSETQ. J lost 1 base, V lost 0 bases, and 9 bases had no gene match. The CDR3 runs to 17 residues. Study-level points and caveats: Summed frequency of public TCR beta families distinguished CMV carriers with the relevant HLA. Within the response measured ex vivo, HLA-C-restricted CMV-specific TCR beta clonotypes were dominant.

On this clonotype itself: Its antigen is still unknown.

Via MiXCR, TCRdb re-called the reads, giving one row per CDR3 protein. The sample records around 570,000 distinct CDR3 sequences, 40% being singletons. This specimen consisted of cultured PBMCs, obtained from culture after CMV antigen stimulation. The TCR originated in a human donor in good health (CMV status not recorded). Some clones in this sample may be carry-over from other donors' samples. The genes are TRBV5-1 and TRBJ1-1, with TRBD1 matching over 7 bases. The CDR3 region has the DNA TGCGCCAGCAGCTTGGCCCTCCCCGGGACAGAGAACACTGAAGCTTTCTTT. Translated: CASSLALPGTENTEAFF.